The clone carrying this T cell receptor beta chain was observed a single time. The data were taken from a study of blood T cell repertoires in COVID-19. Trimming at V came to 3 bases and at J to 3 bases, leaving 4 bases not matched to a gene. CDR3 length: 15 residues. CDR1 SGDLS and CDR2 YYNGEE come from the germline V gene. Original methodology: The authors estimated nucleated cell counts from reference gene primer amplification. TCRdb's table, derived via immunoSEQ multiplex PCR, lists solely in-frame clones and lacks some. The V and J calls and clone size come from that table; D and trimming were worked out from the DNA. The sample comprises about 140,000 clones, about nine tenths of which are singletons, and 0.8% to 0.95% rests with the top ten.

The sequenced sample consisted of peripheral blood. This TCR was sampled from a woman aged 45-65 years with acute or convalescent COVID-19. The chain employs TRBV9 and TRBJ2-1; 9 bases map to TRBD1. In DNA form, the CDR3 reads TGTGCCAGCAGCGGACGGGACAGGGTCTACAATGAGCAGTTCTTC. This encodes CASSGRDRVYNEQFF. Combining the CDR3 with reference TRBV9 and TRBJ2-1 gives the whole variable domain DSGVTQTPKHLITATGQRVTLRCSPRSGDLSVYWYQQSLDQGLQFLIQYYNGEERAKGNILERFSAQQFPDLHSELNLSSLELGDSALYFCASSGRDRVYNEQFFGPGTRLTVL.